The next 25 T cell receptor beta chains were all read from a single sample in a study of pediatric ulcerative colitis. Profiling relied on immunoSEQ multiplex PCR, and the TCRdb table lists in-frame clones only, not all of them. The data contain roughly 60,000 clones, about 89% of them singletons. Sequencing used blood. The receptors stem from a boy younger than 18 who was a control in a study of pediatric ulcerative colitis.

This clone turned up a few times. The chain joins TRBV5-1 to TRBJ2-7; 7 bases line up with TRBD2. The ends lost 2 bases at V and 0 bases at J; junction bases unmatched: 8. Germline assignment: CDR1 SGHRS and CDR2 YFSETQ. CDR3 length equals 16 residues. CDR3 coding DNA: TGCGCCAGCAGCTTCTTGGCGGGAGACCCCTCCTACGAGCAGTACTTC. Protein product: CASSFLAGDPSYEQYF.

The chain has TRBV27 and TRBJ1-1; the match to TRBD1 covers 7 bases. V was pared by 8 bases and J by 5 bases, with 14 bases of the junction left unmatched. CDR3 length: 15 amino acids. CDR1 MNHEY and CDR2 SMNVEV come from the germline V gene (reference sequence). CDR3 region: CASAQLQGSFTEAFF. The DNA for the CDR3 is TGTGCCAGCGCTCAACTACAGGGGAGTTTTACTGAAGCTTTCTTT.

The chain recombines TRBV6-5 with TRBJ1-4, with unresolved D. The germline gives CDR1 MNHEY, CDR2 SVGAGI. CDR3 size: 14 residues. V lost 2 bases and J lost 4, with 8 bases in between. The CDR3, as DNA: TGTGCCAGCAGTTACGGAGGGAGTAATGAAAAACTGTTTTTT. Translation gives CASSYGGSNEKLFF.

The CDR3 loop is CASRRELGGANRNPEAFF. In DNA form, the CDR3 reads TGCGCCAGTCGGAGGGAGCTCGGAGGGGCTAATCGGAATCCGGAAGCTTTCTTT. V gene TRBV5-1 combines with J gene TRBJ1-1; D perhaps matches TRBD1 (5 bases). From germline, CDR1 is SGHRS and CDR2 YFSETQ. V lost 8 bases and J lost 8, with 34 bases in between. The CDR3 has 18 amino acids.

This clone was seen just once. The genes are TRBV7-8 and TRBJ2-3; 8 bases map to TRBD2. V shed 6 bases and J 11 bases; nucleotides not matched to a gene: 13. There are 14 residues in the CDR3. Germline assignment: CDR1 SGHVS and CDR2 FQNEAQ. The CDR3 bases are TGTGCCAGCAGTCAAAACTCCAGAGCGGGAGAGCAGTATTTT. Encoded protein: CASSQNSRAGEQYF.

This chain connects TRBV10-3 to TRBJ2-3, with 9 bases fitting TRBD2. CDR3 size: 16 residues. In germline, CDR1 is ENHRY, CDR2 SYGVKD. The J segment lost 4 bases and the V segment lost 8 bases, leaving 13 bases of the junction unmatched. The CDR3 DNA sequence: TGTGCCATCTGTTCCGGGGTAGCGGGGGCCGCAGATACGCAGTATTTT. Translating gives CAICSGVAGAADTQYF.

The chain is built from TRBV6-1 and TRBJ2-7; 8 positions match TRBD1. The CDR3 has 15 residues. Looked up from germline, CDR1 is MNHNS and CDR2 is SASEGT. V trimming: 6 bases; J trimming: 5 bases; junction bases outside the gene matches: 12. The CDR3 nucleotides are TGTGCCAGCAGGAGGTCGCAGGGGGCGCAAAACGAGCAGTACTTC. This gives the protein CASRRSQGAQNEQYF.

J is TRBJ1-3 and V is TRBV7-2; TRBD1 is a possible D gene (6 bases). CDR1 and CDR2 (germline): SGHTA, FQGNSA. Trimming removed 6 bases at V and 7 bases at J, with 16 bases between. The length of the CDR3 is 14 residues. CDR3 region: CASSRDRSGNTIYF. The CDR3 DNA is TGTGCCAGCAGTAGAGACAGGTCGGGGAACACCATATATTTT. Based on the CDR3 plus reference TRBV7-2 and TRBJ1-3, the full variable domain is GAGVSQSPSNKVTEKGKDVELRCDPISGHTALYWYRQSLGQGLEFLIYFQGNSAPDKSGLPSDRFSAERTGGSVSTLTIQRTQQEDSAVYLCASSRDRSGNTIYFGEGSWLTVV.

This clone has just one count. The J gene is TRBJ2-2, the V gene TRBV11-2; D call uncertain. This CDR3 is built from 14 residues. CDR1 SGHAT and CDR2 FQNNGV come from the germline V gene. Trimming left V 7 bases short and J 6 bases short, with 15 bases between. CDR3 nucleotides: TGTGCCAGCACCTTCTCCGCGGTGGCCGGGGAGCTGTTTTTT. Translated: CASTFSAVAGELFF.

The gene calls are TRBV6-6 and TRBJ2-7; 11 bases align to TRBD2. CDR3 length: 15 amino acids. Germline V gene data show CDR1 as MNHNY and CDR2 as SVGAGI (reference sequence). J gave up 0 bases and V 6 bases, and 4 bases lay outside the gene matches. CDR3 sequence reads: CASSRSGGVSYEQYF. Written as DNA, the CDR3 is TGTGCCAGCAGCCGTAGCGGGGGGGTCTCCTACGAGCAGTACTTC.

Written as DNA, the CDR3 is TGTGCCAGCTCACAACTTACAGGGAACACCGGGGAGCTGTTTTTT. It specifies CASSQLTGNTGELFF. The chain links TRBV18 to TRBJ2-2, with a tentative D call TRBD1 (5 bases). This CDR3 region has 15 residues. Germline assignment: CDR1 KGHSH and CDR2 LQKENI. The V gene lost 4 bases and the J gene lost 1 base, with 10 bases spanning the gap.

In this sample, this clone turned up once. This chain links TRBV7-2 with TRBJ2-7; D tentatively fits TRBD1 or TRBD2 (6 bases each). CDR1 and CDR2 from the germline V gene are SGHTA and FQGNSA. CDR3 length: 15 residues. Trimming removed 2 bases at V and 2 bases at J, with 13 bases between. The DNA for the CDR3 is TGTGCCAGCAGCTTATTCCGGGGGCTCACCTACGAGCAGTACTTC. Its translation is CASSLFRGLTYEQYF.

This clone was counted once. The V and J genes are TRBV11-2 and TRBJ1-4, with 7 bases that match TRBD1. Trimming removed 2 bases from V and 5 bases from J; junction bases left unmatched: 5. This CDR3 has 15 amino acids. Germline V gene lookup returns CDR1 SGHAT and CDR2 FQNNGV. As DNA, the CDR3 is TGTGCCAGCAGCTTAATGCCACAGGGGAATGAAAAACTGTTTTTT. This gives the protein CASSLMPQGNEKLFF.

The chain links TRBV7-9 to TRBJ2-1; D unclear. The CDR3 sequence is 11 residues long. Trimming pared 5 bases from V and 9 bases from J, leaving 8 bases between. From germline, CDR1 is SEHNR and CDR2 FQNEAQ (reference sequence). The CDR3 region has the DNA TGTGCCAGCAGCCACCGGGTTGAGCAGTTCTTC. This translates into CASSHRVEQFF. Combining the CDR3 with reference TRBV7-9 and TRBJ2-1 gives the whole variable domain DTGVSQNPRHKITKRGQNVTFRCDPISEHNRLYWYRQTLGQGPEFLTYFQNEAQLEKSRLLSDRFSAERPKGSFSTLEIQRTEQGDSAMYLCASSHRVEQFFGPGTRLTVL.

J is TRBJ2-5 and V is TRBV27; possible D gene TRBD2, 6 bases. Per germline, CDR1 MNHEY and CDR2 SMNVEV (reference sequence). The CDR3 sequence is 13 residues long. V lost 3 bases and J lost 5, with 10 bases in between. The CDR3 DNA reads as TGTGCCAGCAGTTTGCCAGGGAGGGAGACCCAGTACTTC. Translated, it gives CASSLPGRETQYF.

The CDR3 spells CASSVTGEDRRYTF. The CDR3 bases are TGTGCCAGCAGCGTGACAGGGGAAGACCGCCGCTACACCTTC. The rearrangement uses TRBV7-3 and TRBJ1-2, with 8 bases aligning to TRBD1. Germline CDR1 is SGHTA and CDR2 is FQGTGA. The J segment lost 9 bases and the V segment lost 5 bases, leaving 11 bases of the junction unmatched. CDR3 length equals 14 residues.

This rearrangement joins TRBV4-1 to TRBJ2-7; the D gene is possibly TRBD2 (6 bases). The CDR3 runs 12 residues. Trimming left V 6 bases short and J 5 bases short, with 11 bases between. Germline-derived CDR1 and CDR2 are MGHRA and YSYEKL. The CDR3 region has the DNA TGCGCCAGCAGTGTGGGGGGAAACGAGCAGTACTTC. Encoded protein: CASSVGGNEQYF.

The chain has TRBV6-6 and TRBJ2-1; 7 positions match TRBD2. Germline values: CDR1 MNHNY, CDR2 SVGAGI (reference sequence). V dropped 7 bases and J dropped 8; count of bases not matched to a gene: 5. This CDR3 has 12 residues. In DNA, the CDR3 is TGTGCCAGCAAATATCGGGGGGATGAGCAGTTCTTC. Residues: CASKYRGDEQFF.

The V call is TRBV28, the J call TRBJ1-3; maybe TRBD1 (6 bases). V was trimmed by 6 bases and J by 2 bases, leaving 14 bases between them. CDR3 length equals 15 residues. The V gene's germline CDR1 is MDHEN and CDR2 SYDVKM. CDR3 sequence (DNA): TGTGCCAGCAGAGTATCAGGGGCGACTGGAAACACCATATATTTT. Translated, it gives CASRVSGATGNTIYF.

In its sample, this clone was seen once. V and J are TRBV11-2 and TRBJ2-4; D possibly corresponds to TRBD2 (6 bases). Germline V gives CDR1 SGHAT, CDR2 FQNNGV. CDR3 size: 16 residues. V was clipped by 0 bases and J by 0 bases, with 9 bases between them. The CDR3 region has the DNA TGTGCCAGCAGCTTAGATCTAGCGCTAGCCAAAAACATTCAGTACTTC. Protein sequence: CASSLDLALAKNIQYF.

The CDR3 nucleotides are TGTGCCAGCAGCTTAAGCGTGGGTGGGCAGGGGGCCCATGAGCAGTTCTTC. Translated: CASSLSVGGQGAHEQFF. The rearrangement uses TRBV7-6 and TRBJ2-1, with 8 bases that match TRBD1. This CDR3 has 17 residues. V was pared by 2 bases and J by 8 bases, with 14 bases of the junction left unmatched. Germline V gene sequence: CDR1 SGHVS, CDR2 FNYEAQ.

The chain joins TRBV6-6 to TRBJ2-7, with D unclear. This CDR3 is built from 12 residues. Germline V gene sequence: CDR1 MNHNY, CDR2 SVGAGI (reference sequence). V dropped 6 bases and J dropped 5 bases, with 11 bases sitting between them. The CDR3 spells CASRSLWDEQYF. The CDR3 DNA follows: TGTGCCAGCAGGTCCCTTTGGGACGAGCAGTACTTC.

The V call is TRBV4-3, the J call TRBJ2-3, with D perhaps matching TRBD2 (6 bases). Germline CDR1 LGHNA, CDR2 YSLEER. This CDR3 is 14 amino acids long. V was pared by 5 bases and J by 1 base, with 10 bases between. The CDR3 reads CASSLAERTDTQYF. As DNA, the CDR3 is TGCGCCAGCAGCTTAGCGGAGCGCACAGATACGCAGTATTTT.

CDR3 amino acids: CASSLGGTGVYYEQYF. The CDR3 region has the DNA TGTGCCAGCAGCTTGGGAGGGACAGGGGTATACTACGAGCAGTACTTC. The rearrangement joins TRBV5-6 to TRBJ2-7, with 10 bases lining up with TRBD1. CDR3 size: 16 residues. Germline values: CDR1 SGHDT, CDR2 YYEEEE. J lost 3 bases, V lost 0 bases, and 6 bases had no gene match.

This rearrangement joins TRBV5-1 to TRBJ2-1, with D hard to call. V lost 5 bases, J lost 5 bases, and 14 bases lay in between. The germline V gene has CDR1 SGHRS and CDR2 YFSETQ. The CDR3 has 14 amino acids. CDR3 sequence: CASSSRAVNNEQFF. As DNA, the CDR3 is TGCGCCAGCAGTTCCCGCGCAGTAAACAATGAGCAGTTCTTC. The full variable domain, completed using reference TRBV5-1 and TRBJ2-1, is KAGVTQTPRYLIKTRGQQVTLSCSPISGHRSVSWYQQTPGQGLQFLFEYFSETQRNKGNFPGRFSGRQFSNSRSEMNVSTLELGDSALYLCASSSRAVNNEQFFGPGTRLTVL.